One sample yielded the 22 T cell receptor beta chains listed below, sequenced in a study of T cells in Graves' hyperthyroidism and ophthalmopathy. Amplification of TCR beta CDR3 regions used RNA as the template. With the HTBI primer set, the TCR CDR3 went through a first round of RT-PCR. In TCRdb, the multiplex PCR reads were re-called with MiXCR into one record per CDR3 protein. The table shows approximately 530,000 distinct CDR3 sequences, with 15% to 20% occurring only once. Material for sequencing was blood. The receptors come from a man in his forties or fifties with Graves' ophthalmopathy.

This clonotype was recorded a few times. The V and J genes are TRBV5-1 and TRBJ1-1; the D gene is possibly TRBD1 (5 bases). The V and J ends lost 4 bases and 1 base respectively, with 11 bases between them. Germline CDR1 is SGHRS and CDR2 is YFSETQ. The CDR3 covers 14 residues. The CDR3, as DNA: TGCGCCAGCAGCGCTAACACAGGGAACACTGAAGCTTTCTTT. Translated, it gives CASSANTGNTEAFF.

This clonotype was seen a handful of times. This chain joins TRBV27 and TRBJ1-5; TRBD1 matches at 7 bases. Trimming took 6 bases from V and 1 from J; bases not matched to a gene: 3. There are 14 residues in the CDR3. Germline CDR1 MNHEY, CDR2 SMNVEV (reference sequence). The CDR3 spells CASRGQSSNQPQHF. In DNA, the CDR3 is TGTGCCAGCAGGGGACAGAGCAGCAATCAGCCCCAGCATTTT.

This clonotype was seen a handful of times. One end of the junction fails to match germline, which may point to a read error. This chain uses TRBV28 with TRBJ2-1; 7 positions match TRBD2. The CDR3 has 14 residues. From germline, CDR1 is MDHEN and CDR2 SYDVKM. The CDR3 sequence: CASTLGTNSNEQFF. The CDR3 DNA follows: TGTGCCAGCACTTTAGGGACTAACTCCAATGAGCAGTTCTTC.

There are many counts of this clonotype. CDR3 sequence: CASLGPHGTGEGYTF. Written as DNA, the CDR3 is TGTGCCAGCCTAGGTCCCCACGGGACAGGGGAAGGCTACACCTTC. This sequence joins TRBV2 and TRBJ1-2, with 10 positions matching TRBD1. The CDR3 contains 15 residues. The J segment lost 8 bases and the V segment lost 8 bases, leaving 14 bases of the junction unmatched. Germline V gene sequence: CDR1 SNHLY, CDR2 FYNNEI.

This clonotype was seen more than once but under ten times. This chain links TRBV29-1 with TRBJ1-1; 7 nucleotides line up with TRBD1. Germline V gives CDR1 SQVTM, CDR2 ANQGSEA. The CDR3 runs 13 residues. The junction had 2 bases not matched to a gene; V was cut back by 4 bases and J by 0 bases. The CDR3 sequence: CSVGGQLNTEAFF. In DNA, the CDR3 is TGCAGCGTTGGGGGACAGCTGAACACTGAAGCTTTCTTT. Based on the CDR3 plus reference TRBV29-1 and TRBJ1-1, the full variable domain is SAVISQKPSRDICQRGTSLTIQCQVDSQVTMMFWYRQQPGQSLTLIATANQGSEATYESGFVIDKFPISRPNLTFSTLTVSNMSPEDSSIYLCSVGGQLNTEAFFGQGTRLTVV.

This clonotype was detected many times. V and J are TRBV10-3 and TRBJ2-5; TRBD1 might be the D (5 bases). V lost 0 bases, J lost 1 base, and 9 bases lay in between. Germline CDR1 reads ENHRY; CDR2 reads SYGVKD. The CDR3 covers 15 residues. The CDR3 here is CAISESTGVQETQYF. CDR3 nucleotide sequence: TGTGCCATCAGTGAGTCAACAGGCGTCCAAGAGACCCAGTACTTC.

This clonotype was counted many times. As DNA, the CDR3 is TGTGCCAGCAGTTTATCGGGCCTTGGCGCCCAAGAGACCCAGTACTTC. Its translation is CASSLSGLGAQETQYF. The chain recombines TRBV28 with TRBJ2-5, with D uncertain. This CDR3 region has 16 residues. Germline CDR1 MDHEN, CDR2 SYDVKM. V was trimmed by 1 base and J by 1 base, leaving 13 bases between them.

V usage is TRBV2 and J usage is TRBJ1-2; no firm D call. The CDR3 consists of 15 residues. Trimming took off 9 bases at V and 4 bases at J, with 21 bases between the two ends. Germline V gives CDR1 SNHLY, CDR2 FYNNEI. The CDR3 sequence is CARWGSVRVSYGYTF. CDR3 sequence (DNA): TGTGCCAGATGGGGATCGGTTAGGGTCAGCTATGGCTACACCTTC.

Turning to this clonotype: Compared with germline, one end of the junction differs, possibly owing to a read error. This chain joins TRBV27 and TRBJ2-2; TRBD1 is a possible D gene (6 bases). Germline V lookup: CDR1 MNHEY, CDR2 SMNVEV (reference sequence). The CDR3 length is 16 residues. The CDR3 is CASSLGVLMGAGELCF. The CDR3 region has the DNA TGTGCCAGCAGTTTAGGGGTGCTGATGGGGGCCGGGGAGCTGTGTTTT.

This clonotype was recorded at least ten times. The chain recombines TRBV7-6 with TRBJ1-5; D is perhaps TRBD1 (6 bases). CDR1 is SGHVS and CDR2 is FNYEAQ in the germline V gene. The CDR3 consists of 13 residues. Trimming took off 5 bases at V and 7 bases at J, with 12 bases between the two ends. As DNA, the CDR3 is TGTGCCAGCAGCCAGGACAGAAACCAGCCCCAGCATTTT. It encodes CASSQDRNQPQHF.

This clonotype was observed a few times. The chain joins TRBV30 to TRBJ2-7; a possible D gene is TRBD2 (5 bases). The germline gives CDR1 GTSNPN, CDR2 SVGIG (reference sequence). This CDR3 comprises 14 residues. The ends were cut back, 4 bases at V and 0 bases at J, with 13 bases in the middle. CDR3 protein: CAWNSRGRSYEQYF. In nucleotides, the CDR3 is TGTGCCTGGAACTCGAGAGGGCGCTCCTACGAGCAGTACTTC.

This clonotype was seen more than once but under ten times. The V gene is TRBV7-9, the J gene TRBJ2-1; 13 nucleotides match TRBD2. The CDR3 contains 15 residues. Germline V gene sequence: CDR1 SEHNR, CDR2 FQNEAQ (reference sequence). J lost 6 bases, V lost 6 bases, and 5 bases had no gene match. CDR3 sequence (DNA): TGTGCCAGCAGTTTTACTAGCGGGGGGGCCAATGAGCAGTTCTTC. It specifies CASSFTSGGANEQFF.

This clonotype has a count of ten or more. V is TRBV6-1 and J is TRBJ2-3; D is perhaps TRBD2 (5 bases). V was clipped by 4 bases and J by 1 base, with 6 bases between them. The CDR3 has 13 residues. Germline assignment: CDR1 MNHNS and CDR2 SASEGT. The CDR3 spells CASSARGTDTQYF. The CDR3 bases are TGTGCCAGCAGTGCGCGGGGCACAGATACGCAGTATTTT.

There are many counts of this clonotype. The chain has TRBV10-3 and TRBJ1-2; possibly TRBD1 for D (5 bases). Deletions cut 6 bases from V and 4 bases from J, with 18 bases between. Per the germline V gene, CDR1 is ENHRY and CDR2 is SYGVKD. This CDR3 is 15 amino acids long. In DNA form, the CDR3 reads TGTGCCATCAGCGAAGCCGCTGGGACGAGCTATGGCTACACCTTC. Its translation is CAISEAAGTSYGYTF.

This clonotype was observed at least ten times. The chain recombines TRBV6-2 or TRBV6-3 with TRBJ2-1; D gene ambiguous. This CDR3 is built from 16 residues. The ends were cut back, 2 bases at V and 0 bases at J, with 11 bases in the middle. CDR1 and CDR2 (germline): MNHEY, SVGEGT. In DNA, the CDR3 is TGTGCCAGCAGTTACCGCGTGAAATCCTCCTACAATGAGCAGTTCTTC. Translating gives CASSYRVKSSYNEQFF.

This clonotype turned up a few times. J is TRBJ2-4 and V is TRBV5-1, with 11 bases that match TRBD1. Germline-derived CDR1 and CDR2 are SGHRS and YFSETQ. V lost 0 bases, J lost 2 bases, and 7 bases stayed unmatched. This CDR3 has 18 amino acids. In DNA, the CDR3 is TGCGCCAGCAGCTTGGGTTTGGACAGGGGGCTTTCCAAAAACATTCAGTACTTC. It codes for CASSLGLDRGLSKNIQYF. Full variable domain (missing parts from reference TRBV5-1 and TRBJ2-4): KAGVTQTPRYLIKTRGQQVTLSCSPISGHRSVSWYQQTPGQGLQFLFEYFSETQRNKGNFPGRFSGRQFSNSRSEMNVSTLELGDSALYLCASSLGLDRGLSKNIQYFGAGTRLSVL.

This clonotype was counted at least ten times. The V call is TRBV2, the J call TRBJ2-2; D is possibly TRBD2 (6 bases). The germline V and J ends were trimmed by 6 bases and 3 bases, with 11 bases remaining between them. The CDR3 consists of 14 residues. Looked up from germline, CDR1 is SNHLY and CDR2 is FYNNEI. This CDR3 reads CASRAGSYTGELFF. CDR3 DNA: TGTGCCAGCAGAGCCGGGAGTTACACCGGGGAGCTGTTTTTT.

The chain recombines TRBV7-9 with TRBJ2-1; D possibly corresponds to TRBD2 (5 bases). Germline V gene lookup returns CDR1 SEHNR and CDR2 FQNEAQ (reference sequence). The CDR3 covers 16 residues. The V and J ends lost 1 base and 2 bases respectively, with 12 bases between them. The CDR3 loop is CASSLVGLAPYNEQFF. The CDR3 region has the DNA TGTGCCAGCAGCTTAGTAGGCCTAGCACCCTACAATGAGCAGTTCTTC.

This clonotype was seen only once. This rearrangement joins TRBV16 to TRBJ2-7; tentatively, D is TRBD1 (6 bases). The CDR3 is made up of 16 amino acids. Germline V gives CDR1 KGHSY, CDR2 FQNENV. V lost 3 bases to trimming and J lost 2 bases, with 17 bases between them. The CDR3 sequence is CASSHVGTGSTYEQYF. DNA for the CDR3: TGTGCCAGCAGCCACGTGGGCACAGGGTCCACCTACGAGCAGTACTTC.

The chain recombines TRBV7-8 with TRBJ1-3, with D hard to call. The CDR3 covers 15 residues. Germline V gene lookup returns CDR1 SGHVS and CDR2 FQNEAQ. The V and J ends lost 5 bases and 2 bases respectively, with 13 bases between them. The CDR3: CASSLVAGAGNTIYF. The CDR3 region has the DNA TGTGCCAGCAGCCTCGTGGCAGGTGCTGGAAACACCATATATTTT.

This clonotype was observed at least ten times. This chain uses TRBV5-1 with TRBJ1-1, with D possibly being TRBD1 (6 bases). Germline V gene data show CDR1 as SGHRS and CDR2 as YFSETQ. Trimming pared 5 bases from V and 1 base from J, leaving 12 bases between. This CDR3 has 14 residues. CDR3 in DNA: TGCGCCAGCAGATCCCGACAGGAGAACACTGAAGCTTTCTTT. Translation gives CASRSRQENTEAFF.

This chain connects TRBV20-1 to TRBJ2-1; possible D gene TRBD1, 6 bases. This CDR3 is 13 amino acids long. Germline V gene data show CDR1 as DFQATT and CDR2 as SNEGSKA (reference sequence). V lost 1 base to trimming and J lost 6 bases, with 10 bases between them. CDR3 amino acids: CSARVGAANEQFF. DNA for the CDR3: TGCAGTGCTAGAGTGGGGGCAGCCAATGAGCAGTTCTTC.